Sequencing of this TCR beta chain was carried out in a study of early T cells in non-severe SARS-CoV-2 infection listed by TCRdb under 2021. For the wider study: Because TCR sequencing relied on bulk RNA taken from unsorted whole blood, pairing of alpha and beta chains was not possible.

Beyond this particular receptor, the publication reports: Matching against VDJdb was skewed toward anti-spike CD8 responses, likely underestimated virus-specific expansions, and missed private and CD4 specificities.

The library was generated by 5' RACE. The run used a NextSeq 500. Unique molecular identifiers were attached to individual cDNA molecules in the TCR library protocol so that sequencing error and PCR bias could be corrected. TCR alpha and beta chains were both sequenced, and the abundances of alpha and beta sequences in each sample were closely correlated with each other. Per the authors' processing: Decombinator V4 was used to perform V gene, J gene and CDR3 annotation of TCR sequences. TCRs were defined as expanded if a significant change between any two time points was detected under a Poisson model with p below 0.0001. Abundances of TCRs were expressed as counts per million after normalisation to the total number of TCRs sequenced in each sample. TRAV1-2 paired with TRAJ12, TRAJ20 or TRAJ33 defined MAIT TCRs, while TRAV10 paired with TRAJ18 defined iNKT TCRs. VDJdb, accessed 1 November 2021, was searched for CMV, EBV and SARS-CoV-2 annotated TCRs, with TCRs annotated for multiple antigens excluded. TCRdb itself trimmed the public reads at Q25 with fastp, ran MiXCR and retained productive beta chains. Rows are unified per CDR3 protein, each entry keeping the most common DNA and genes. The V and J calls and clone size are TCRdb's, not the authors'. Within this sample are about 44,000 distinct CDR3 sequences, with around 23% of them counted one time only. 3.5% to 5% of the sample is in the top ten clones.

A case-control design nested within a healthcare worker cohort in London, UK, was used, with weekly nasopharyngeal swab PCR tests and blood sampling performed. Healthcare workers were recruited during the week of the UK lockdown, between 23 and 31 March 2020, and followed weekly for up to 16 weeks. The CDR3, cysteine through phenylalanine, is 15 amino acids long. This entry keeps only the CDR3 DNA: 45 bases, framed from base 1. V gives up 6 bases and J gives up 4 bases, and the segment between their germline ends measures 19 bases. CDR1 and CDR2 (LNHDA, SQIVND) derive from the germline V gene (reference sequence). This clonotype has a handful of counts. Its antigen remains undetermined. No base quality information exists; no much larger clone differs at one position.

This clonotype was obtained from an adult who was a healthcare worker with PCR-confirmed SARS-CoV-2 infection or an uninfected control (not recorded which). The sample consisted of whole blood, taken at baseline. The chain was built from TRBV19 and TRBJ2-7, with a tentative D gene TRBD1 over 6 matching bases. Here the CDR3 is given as CASSEPGQGAYEQYF. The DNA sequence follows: TGTGCCAGTAGCGAACCGGGACAAGGTGCTTACGAGCAGTACTTC.